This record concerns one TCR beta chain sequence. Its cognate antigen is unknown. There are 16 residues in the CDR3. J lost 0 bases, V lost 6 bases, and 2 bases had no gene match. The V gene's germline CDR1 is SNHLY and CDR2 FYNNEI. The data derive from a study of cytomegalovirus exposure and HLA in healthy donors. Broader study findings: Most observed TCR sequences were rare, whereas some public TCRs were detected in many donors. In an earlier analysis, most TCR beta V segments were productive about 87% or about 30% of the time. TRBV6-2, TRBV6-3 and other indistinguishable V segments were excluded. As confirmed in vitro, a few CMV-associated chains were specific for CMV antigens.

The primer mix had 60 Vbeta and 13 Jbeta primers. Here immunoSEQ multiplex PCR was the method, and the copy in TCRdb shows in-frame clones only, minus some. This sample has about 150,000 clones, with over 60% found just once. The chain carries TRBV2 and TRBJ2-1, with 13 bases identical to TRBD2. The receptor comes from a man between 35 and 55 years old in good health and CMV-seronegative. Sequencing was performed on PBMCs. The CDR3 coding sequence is TGTGCCAGCAGAAGGACTAGCGGGGGCTCCTACAATGAGCAGTTCTTC. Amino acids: CASRRTSGGSYNEQFF.